The rows below give T cell receptor beta chains drawn from one sample of a study of blood T cell repertoires in COVID-19. Here immunoSEQ multiplex PCR was the method, and the copy in TCRdb shows in-frame clones only, minus some. The sample contains under 200,000 clones, 85% to 90% of which appear only once. The sample taken for sequencing was peripheral blood. These receptors all come from a man in his forties or fifties with active or convalescent COVID-19. Both conserved end residues are part of each CDR3. A D gene is named only where the DNA matches it firmly. Rows may omit the clone size; those that give it use once, few, many or a size class.

>NA|TRBJ2-7|NA|TRBV4-3
TGCGCCAGCAGCCAAGACCGGTCCTACGAGCAGTACTTC
CASSQDRSYEQYF
>few|TRBJ2-1|NA|TRBV4-1
TGCGCCAGCAGCCTCATCACAAGGGGGGGGAATGAGCAGTTCTTC
CASSLITRGGNEQFF
>once|TRBJ1-6|NA|TRBV2
TGTGCCAGCAGGGCAGAAAGCTCCTATAATTCACCCCTCCACTTT
CASRAESSYNSPLHF
>NA|TRBJ1-3|TRBD1|TRBV4-1
TGCGCCAGCAGCCAAGTCGGGAGACGGGACAGGTTACGTTCCTCTGGAAACACCATATATTTT
CASSQVGRRDRLRSSGNTIYF
>NA|TRBJ1-1|NA|TRBV6-5
TGTGCCAGCAGTTACAGGCGGGGGCGAACTGAAGCTTTCTTT
CASSYRRGRTEAFF
>NA|TRBJ2-7|TRBD2|TRBV9
TGTGCCAGCAACCGGGAGGAGGGTAGCTCCTACGAGCAGTACTTC
CASNREEGSSYEQYF
>NA|TRBJ2-3|NA|TRBV28
TGTGCCAGCAGTACAGGGCGGGACAGTCTGTACTTTAACACAGATACGCAGTATTTT
CASSTGRDSLYFNTDTQYF
>NA|TRBJ2-2|TRBD2|TRBV9
TGTGCCAGCAGCGTAGAGAGCGGGGGGCCGAACACCGGGGAGCTGTTTTTT
CASSVESGGPNTGELFF
>NA|TRBJ2-2|NA|TRBV27
TGTGCCAGCAGTTTAAGCGGGACCGGGGAGCTGTTTTTT
CASSLSGTGELFF
>NA|TRBJ1-3|NA|TRBV24-1
TGTGCCACCAGTGAGACAACTCGAAACACCATATATTTT
CATSETTRNTIYF
>NA|TRBJ1-3|TRBD1|TRBV5-6
TGTGCCAGCAGTCCCAGGGGGCCTGGAAACACCATATATTTT
CASSPRGPGNTIYF
>few|TRBJ1-3|NA|TRBV30
TGTGCCTGGAGTGACCGGAACACCATATATTTT
CAWSDRNTIYF
>NA|TRBJ2-1|TRBD2|TRBV30
TGTGCCTGGAGTGCCCTGCGGGAGGGCGCCTACAATGAGCAGTTCTTC
CAWSALREGAYNEQFF
>NA|TRBJ1-1|TRBD1|TRBV19
TGTGCCAGTAATAGGACAGGAAGGGGGACTGAAGCTTTCTTT
CASNRTGRGTEAFF